This T cell receptor beta chain was sequenced during a study of blood T cell repertoires in COVID-19. Here immunoSEQ multiplex PCR was the method, and the copy in TCRdb shows in-frame clones only, minus some. Seen here are about 110,000 clones, approximately 90% observed once, and the top ten hold more than 4.5%. The CDR3 runs to 15 residues. V lost 1 base to trimming and J lost 1 base; unmatched junction nucleotides: 3. Germline assignment: CDR1 SGDLS and CDR2 YYNGEE. The J gene is TRBJ2-3, the V gene TRBV9, with TRBD2 matching over 7 bases. Sequencing input: peripheral blood. This clonotype originated in a human donor in a cohort sampled during active COVID-19. In DNA, the CDR3 is TGTGCCAGCAGCGTAACCAGCGGGGGCACAGATACGCAGTATTTT. Amino acids: CASSVTSGGTDTQYF.